The T cell receptor beta chain described here comes from a study of blood T cell repertoires in COVID-19. Study summary: Some COVID-19 samples were acute and others convalescent; all came from the United States, Italy and Spain. T cells, B-cell-depleted T cells, or PBMCs provided the cDNA or gDNA that served as material.

Here immunoSEQ multiplex PCR was the method, and the copy in TCRdb shows in-frame clones only, minus some. Here the sample spans about 36,000 clones, over 80% being singletons. This sequence originates from a human donor in a cohort sampled during active COVID-19. Sequencing was performed on peripheral blood.

The CDR3 DNA reads TGTGCCTGGGGGACTGGCAACGGGCAGTATTTT. This encodes CAWGTGNGQYF. The V call is TRBV30, the J call TRBJ2-3; D may be TRBD2 (6 bases). This CDR3 has 11 residues. Germline V CDR1 and CDR2: GTSNPN, SVGIG (reference sequence). Trimming shortened V by 5 bases and J by 11 bases, and 14 bases separated the two germline ends.